These 21 T cell receptor beta chains were all obtained from the same sample, sequenced in a study of blood T cells in healthy people across ages. A second PCR of roughly 7 to 11 cycles used a sample-barcoded 5' primer and a J-beta primer mix. In TCRdb, the 5' RACE reads were re-called with MiXCR into one record per CDR3 protein. Of 1.5 million to 2 million distinct CDR3 sequences in the sample, 28% were seen once. The sequencing input was blood. The source is a woman younger than 45 in good health.

Points on this clonotype: A clone one base away is much larger, so this may be a read error. V is TRBV11-2 and J is TRBJ2-1; 12 bases fit TRBD2. V gave up 7 bases and J gave up 10 bases; unmatched junction bases: 11. Germline V gene lookup returns CDR1 SGHAT and CDR2 FQNNGV. CDR3 size: 15 residues. The CDR3 spells CASTVNGLAGNEQFF. Here the CDR3 DNA reads TGTGCCAGCACCGTTAACGGACTAGCGGGGAACGAGCAGTTCTTC.

The rearrangement links TRBV29-1 to TRBJ1-5, with D perhaps matching TRBD1 (5 bases). CDR1 is SQVTM and CDR2 is ANQGSEA in the germline V gene. Between the trimmed V and J ends, which lost 3 bases and 6 bases, there was a span of 9 bases. This CDR3 is built from 12 residues. CDR3: CSVEAGGQPQHF. CDR3 nucleotides: TGCAGCGTTGAGGCCGGGGGTCAGCCCCAGCATTTT.

The chain combines TRBV9 with TRBJ2-7, with TRBD1 matching over 9 bases. The germline V gene has CDR1 SGDLS and CDR2 YYNGEE. Trimming removed 6 bases from V and 0 bases from J; junction bases left unmatched: 4. This CDR3 has 14 amino acids. The CDR3 DNA reads as TGTGCCAGCATCGCGACAGGGGGCTCCTACGAGCAGTACTTC. Its protein product is CASIATGGSYEQYF.

With regard to this clonotype: At one end the junction does not follow the germline gene, possibly because of a read error. The J gene is TRBJ2-5, the V gene TRBV10-3; the D gene is possibly TRBD1 (6 bases). This CDR3 has 16 amino acids. Germline V gene lookup returns CDR1 ENHRY and CDR2 SYGVKD. CDR3 residues: CAIRDPGRGEGETQYF. The CDR3, as DNA: TGTGCCATCAGAGACCCCGGCAGGGGAGAAGGAGAGACTCAGTACTTC.

The V and J genes are TRBV20-1 and TRBJ1-1; no reliable D call. The V and J ends lost 0 bases and 3 bases respectively, with 14 bases between them. The CDR3 has 15 residues. Germline CDR1 reads DFQATT; CDR2 reads SNEGSKA (reference sequence). CDR3 amino acids: CSARDLALGDTEAFF. In DNA, the CDR3 is TGCAGTGCTAGAGATCTGGCGCTCGGGGACACTGAAGCTTTCTTT.

A remark on this clonotype: This may stem from a read error, because a much larger clone lies one nucleotide away. The V and J genes are TRBV5-1 and TRBJ2-1; 7 nucleotides agree with TRBD2. The CDR3 loop spans 14 amino acids. Per germline, CDR1 SGHRS and CDR2 YFSETQ. After removal of 4 bases from V and 10 bases from J, the junction contained 11 bases not matched to a gene. The CDR3: CASSPTSIVYEQFF. The CDR3 DNA follows: TGCGCCAGCAGCCCGACTAGCATCGTATACGAGCAGTTCTTC.

In its sample, this clonotype was seen many times. The chain joins TRBV7-2 to TRBJ2-7; D possibly corresponds to TRBD1 (5 bases). Germline-derived CDR1 and CDR2 are SGHTA and FQGNSA. The CDR3 totals 13 residues. The V end was cut by 2 bases, the J end by 7 bases, with 12 bases between. Here the CDR3 reads CASSLSSSGEQYF. The CDR3 DNA reads TGTGCCAGCAGCTTATCCTCCTCAGGGGAGCAGTACTTC. The variable domain in full, with the rest retrieved from reference TRBV7-2 and TRBJ2-7, is GAGVSQSPSNKVTEKGKDVELRCDPISGHTALYWYRQSLGQGLEFLIYFQGNSAPDKSGLPSDRFSAERTGGSVSTLTIQRTQQEDSAVYLCASSLSSSGEQYFGPGTRLTVT.

The rearrangement uses TRBV4-2 and TRBJ2-3, with D perhaps matching TRBD2 (6 bases). V was trimmed by 0 bases and J by 5 bases, leaving 12 bases between them. In germline, CDR1 is LGHNA, CDR2 YNFKEQ. The CDR3 extends over 15 amino acids. Here the CDR3 reads CASSQEEGSVDTQYF. The DNA of the CDR3 is TGTGCCAGCAGCCAAGAGGAGGGGTCGGTAGATACGCAGTATTTT.

The chain recombines TRBV25-1 with TRBJ1-5; D might be TRBD1 (6 bases). Between the trimmed V and J ends, which lost 1 base and 7 bases, there was a span of 11 bases. CDR3 length: 14 amino acids. Germline V lookup: CDR1 MGHDK, CDR2 SYGVNS. The CDR3, as DNA: TGTGCCAGCAGTGAATTTGGGGGCGGGCAGCCCCAGCATTTT. Translation: CASSEFGGGQPQHF.

This clonotype appeared many times. The rearrangement links TRBV20-1 to TRBJ2-7, with D tentatively TRBD1 (6 bases). Germline CDR1 is DFQATT and CDR2 is SNEGSKA (reference sequence). CDR3 length: 14 residues. V shed 6 bases and J shed 0 bases, with 15 bases lying between them. Here the CDR3 reads CSASRGPYSYEQYF. The CDR3 nucleotides read TGCAGTGCCTCCAGGGGTCCCTACTCCTACGAGCAGTACTTC.

CDR3 protein: CASSGRRTDTQYF. CDR3 nucleotides: TGTGCCAGCAGTGGACGAAGGACAGATACGCAGTATTTT. The chain couples TRBV2 to TRBJ2-3, with D unclear. The CDR3 runs 13 residues. Per germline, CDR1 SNHLY and CDR2 FYNNEI. V was cut by 4 bases and J by 3 bases, with 8 bases left in between.

Worth noting for this clonotype: A much larger clone differs by one base, so this may be a read error. CDR3 region: CATSDSLRGKQYF. The CDR3, as DNA: TGTGCCACCAGTGACTCCTTGCGGGGGAAGCAGTACTTC. The chain couples TRBV24-1 to TRBJ2-4; TRBD2 aligns across 7 bases. This CDR3 has 13 amino acids. Per germline, CDR1 KGHDR and CDR2 SFDVKD. The V and J ends lost 4 bases and 13 bases, in that order; junction bases with no gene match: 9.

The V and J genes are TRBV6-1 and TRBJ2-1; D possibly matches TRBD1 or TRBD2 (6 bases each). The germline V and J ends were trimmed by 6 bases and 10 bases, with 19 bases remaining between them. CDR1 and CDR2 (germline): MNHNS, SASEGT. The CDR3 is 14 amino acids. CDR3 in DNA: TGTGCCAGCAGATGGAATCTGGGGGGCTACGAGCAGTTCTTC. Translation gives CASRWNLGGYEQFF.

The table lists this clonotype with a few counts. The J gene is TRBJ1-5, the V gene TRBV7-8; D gene unclear. The length of the CDR3 is 14 residues. CDR1 and CDR2 from the germline V gene are SGHVS and FQNEAQ. V was clipped by 5 bases and J by 7 bases, with 15 bases between them. Here the CDR3 reads CASSAREFNQPQHF. The CDR3 nucleotides read TGTGCCAGCAGCGCCCGGGAATTTAACCAGCCCCAGCATTTT.

This clonotype showed up just a few times. The chain is built from TRBV10-2 and TRBJ2-5; weak D call: TRBD2 (5 bases). The J call is uncertain, as TRBJ2-1 better fits the DNA end. Germline V CDR1 and CDR2: WSHSY, SAAADI. The CDR3 extends over 14 amino acids. CDR3 amino acids: CASSEHPSQETQFF. CDR3 sequence (DNA): TGCGCCAGCAGTGAACATCCTAGCCAAGAGACCCAGTTCTTC.

Of note for this clonotype: A much larger clonotype is one base distant, so this may be a read error. The chain couples TRBV20-1 to TRBJ2-7; perhaps TRBD2 as D (6 bases). Deletions cut 3 bases from V and 7 bases from J, with 22 bases between. CDR3 length equals 15 residues. Germline V gene sequence: CDR1 DFQATT, CDR2 SNEGSKA (reference sequence). The DNA of the CDR3 is TGCAGTGCTAGCTCCGGGGGAGGCCCCTACAATGAGCAGTACTTC. The encoded protein is CSASSGGGPYNEQYF.

The chain joins TRBV7-2 to TRBJ1-1, with TRBD1 as a possible D gene (5 bases). CDR3 size: 13 residues. In germline, CDR1 is SGHTA, CDR2 FQGNSA. V lost 1 base to trimming and J lost 11 bases, with 14 bases between them. CDR3 in amino acids: CASSLGRDGLAFF. The CDR3 DNA follows: TGTGCCAGCAGCTTAGGCAGGGATGGGCTGGCTTTCTTT.

Details on this clonotype: A much larger clone lies a single base off, so this may be a read error. Without the conserved terminal phenylalanine or tryptophan, this CDR3 likely stems from a read error. This sequence joins TRBV20-1 and TRBJ2-7; D call uncertain. The CDR3 length is 10 residues. Germline V gene lookup returns CDR1 DFQATT and CDR2 SNEGSKA (reference sequence). V dropped 7 bases and J dropped 4 bases, with 8 bases sitting between them. This chain's CDR3 is CSVSSYEQYC. The CDR3 DNA reads as TGCAGTGTTTCGAGTTACGAGCAGTACTGC.

The gene calls are TRBV29-1 and TRBJ2-3; no definite D call. Trimming stripped 7 bases from V and 6 bases from J, with 14 bases between. The CDR3 spans 12 residues. CDR1 SQVTM and CDR2 ANQGSEA come from the germline V gene. This chain's CDR3 is CSDQTGCDTQYF. The CDR3 DNA follows: TGCAGCGACCAAACTGGGTGCGATACGCAGTATTTT.

This chain uses TRBV7-2 with TRBJ2-1; 11 nucleotides line up with TRBD2. CDR3 length equals 18 residues. Germline assignment: CDR1 SGHTA and CDR2 FQGNSA. J was trimmed by 8 bases and V by 4 bases; bases with no gene match: 16. This CDR3 reads CASSSQPPLAGGLDEQFF. The CDR3, as DNA: TGTGCCAGCAGCTCCCAACCGCCTCTAGCGGGAGGCCTCGATGAGCAGTTCTTC.

This clonotype occurred a few times. The chain links TRBV12-5 to TRBJ2-7; D unresolved. V gave up 3 bases and J gave up 0 bases, with 6 bases separating them. Germline assignment: CDR1 LGHNT and CDR2 FRNRAP. The CDR3 length is 13 residues. CDR3 in DNA: TGTGCTAGTGGTTTCCAGCCCTCCTACGAGCAGTACTTC. Translated: CASGFQPSYEQYF.